The 29 T cell receptor beta chains listed next were all sequenced from one sample in a study of shared clonotypes between healthy human individuals. Repertoires were generated with immunoSEQ multiplex PCR, while TCRdb's copy carries only in-frame clones and drops some. The sample consists of about 2.1 million clones, 90% to 95% of them appearing once. Naive CD8 cells were CD45RO-negative, positively selected for CCR7, excluding terminally differentiated effector memory CD45RA+ cells. What was sequenced was naive CD8+ T cells from PBMCs. The receptors were sampled from a young man in good health. Some clones in this sample may be carry-over from other donors' samples.

The chain employs TRBV27 and TRBJ1-2; 9 bases align to TRBD1. Germline-derived CDR1 and CDR2 are MNHEY and SMNVEV (reference sequence). This CDR3 spans 14 amino acids. Unmatched junction bases numbered 4, after V lost 4 bases and J lost 4 bases. CDR3 region: CASSWGQGGYGYTF. CDR3 in DNA: TGTGCCAGCAGTTGGGGACAGGGTGGCTATGGCTACACCTTC.

This clone was detected only once. The chain links TRBV15 to TRBJ2-1, with 8 bases lining up with TRBD2. There are 18 residues in the CDR3. Germline CDR1 and CDR2: LNHNV and YYDKDF (reference sequence). J gave up 2 bases and V 0 bases, and 9 bases lay outside the gene matches. The CDR3 DNA follows: TGTGCCACCAGCAGAGAGGTTTATACTAGCGGTACCTACAATGAGCAGTTCTTC. Translated, it gives CATSREVYTSGTYNEQFF.

V is TRBV15 and J is TRBJ2-3; D unclear. This CDR3 is built from 12 residues. With 3 bases removed from V and 4 bases from J, the gap between germline ends came to 5 bases. The V gene's germline CDR1 is LNHNV and CDR2 YYDKDF (reference sequence). The CDR3 DNA is TGTGCCACCAGCAGTCGGGCAGATACGCAGTATTTT. Translated, it gives CATSSRADTQYF. Variable domain in full (rest from reference TRBV15 and TRBJ2-3): DAMVIQNPRYQVTQFGKPVTLSCSQTLNHNVMYWYQQKSSQAPKLLFHYYDKDFNNEADTPDNFQSRRPNTSFCFLDIRSPGLGDTAMYLCATSSRADTQYFGPGTRLTVL.

The V gene is TRBV25-1, the J gene TRBJ2-3, with 10 bases that match TRBD2. The CDR3 is 17 amino acids. The germline gives CDR1 MGHDK, CDR2 SYGVNS. V lost 1 base, J lost 3 bases, and 7 bases stayed unmatched. The CDR3, as DNA: TGTGCCAGCAGTGAATGGGCTAGCGGGAGTGCGACAGATACGCAGTATTTT. Amino acids: CASSEWASGSATDTQYF.

This clone has just one count. At the DNA level, this CDR3 is encoded by other sequences in the same sample as well. The V call is TRBV4-3, the J call TRBJ2-7; TRBD2 matches 12 bases. The CDR3 has 15 residues. V lost 1 base and J lost 3; bases outside the gene matches: 1. Germline CDR1 reads LGHNA; CDR2 reads YSLEER. CDR3 sequence (DNA): TGCGCCAGCAGCCAAGGACTAGCGGGGGTCTACGAGCAGTACTTC. Protein product: CASSQGLAGVYEQYF.

The chain uses TRBV12-1 and TRBJ1-3; the tabulated D call, TRBD1, remains unverified against the DNA. TRBV12-1 is classified as a pseudogene. There are 15 residues in the CDR3. The CDR3: CASSLDQGAGNTIYF. In DNA form, the CDR3 reads TGTGCCAGCAGCCTAGATCAGGGGGCTGGAAACACCATATATTTT.

The genes are TRBV7-7 and TRBJ2-5; perhaps D is TRBD1 or TRBD2 (5 bases each). The CDR3 runs 15 residues. V was cut by 2 bases and J by 0 bases, with 10 bases left in between. CDR1 and CDR2 (germline): SSHAT, FNYEAQ (reference sequence). In DNA, the CDR3 is TGTGCCAGCAGCTTATTTGAGGGACACCAAGAGACCCAGTACTTC. It yields the protein CASSLFEGHQETQYF.

V usage is TRBV6-5 and J usage is TRBJ2-7; D perhaps matches TRBD2 (5 bases). CDR3 length equals 15 residues. The germline V gene encodes CDR1 MNHEY and CDR2 SVGAGI. The V end was cut by 6 bases, the J end by 3 bases, with 18 bases between. The CDR3 DNA is TGTGCCAGCAGCGAGGGCCTTTTTACCAACTACGAGCAGTACTTC. This encodes CASSEGLFTNYEQYF.

The chain has TRBV5-6 and TRBJ2-3, with TRBD2 as a possible D gene (5 bases). The CDR3 totals 13 residues. CDR1 is SGHDT, CDR2 YYEEEE, per germline. Trimming cost V 4 bases and J 2 bases, with 8 bases left between them. The CDR3 reads CASSGRATDTQYF. DNA of the CDR3: TGTGCCAGCAGCGGGCGGGCCACAGATACGCAGTATTTT.

This sequence joins TRBV6-1 and TRBJ2-3; D is unresolved. CDR1 and CDR2 from the germline V gene are MNHNS and SASEGT. V shed 0 bases and J shed 2 bases, with 12 bases lying between them. This CDR3 has 16 amino acids. The CDR3 region is CASSEAPFGSTDTQYF. CDR3 DNA sequence: TGTGCCAGCAGTGAAGCTCCATTCGGGTCCACAGATACGCAGTATTTT.

This chain connects TRBV7-6 to TRBJ2-2; perhaps TRBD2 as D (6 bases). V shed 1 base and J shed 0 bases, with 12 bases lying between them. The CDR3 is made up of 17 amino acids. Germline V gene lookup returns CDR1 SGHVS and CDR2 FNYEAQ. In DNA form, the CDR3 reads TGTGCCAGCAGCTTAGACTCGGGACTGGCGAACACCGGGGAGCTGTTTTTT. This codes for CASSLDSGLANTGELFF.

This clone was seen more than once but under ten times. The CDR3 region has the DNA TGTGCCAGCAGCTTGGGGAGCACTGAAGCTTTCTTT. Amino acid sequence: CASSLGSTEAFF. The chain combines TRBV7-3 with TRBJ1-1; D gene uncertain. Trimming shortened V by 3 bases and J by 4 bases, and 6 bases separated the two germline ends. Germline lookup yields CDR1 SGHTA and CDR2 FQGTGA. CDR3 length equals 12 residues.

This chain connects TRBV28 to TRBJ1-1, with no clear D. Trimming removed 7 bases at V and 4 bases at J, with 19 bases between. Looked up from germline, CDR1 is MDHEN and CDR2 is SYDVKM. This CDR3 has 15 amino acids. CDR3 sequence (DNA): TGTGCCAGCACCGTTTTGCGAGGGCTGGGCACTGAAGCTTTCTTT. This sequence encodes CASTVLRGLGTEAFF.

The chain couples TRBV9 to TRBJ2-1; D remains ambiguous. This CDR3 has 17 residues. Germline assignment: CDR1 SGDLS and CDR2 YYNGEE. V dropped 0 bases and J dropped 0 bases, with 13 bases sitting between them. The CDR3 reads CASSVEQFPSSYNEQFF. DNA of the CDR3: TGTGCCAGCAGCGTAGAACAGTTCCCCAGCTCCTACAATGAGCAGTTCTTC.

This clone was seen just once. The chain has TRBV9 and TRBJ2-1; D is perhaps TRBD2 (7 bases). V was pared by 4 bases and J by 5 bases, with 16 bases between. Germline loops: CDR1 SGDLS, CDR2 YYNGEE. This CDR3 has 15 residues. CDR3: CASSPGGLPDNEQFF. The CDR3 nucleotides are TGTGCCAGCAGCCCCGGGGGGCTACCCGACAATGAGCAGTTCTTC.

The chain has TRBV15 and TRBJ2-6; D may match TRBD1 or TRBD2 (5 bases each). The CDR3 runs 16 residues. V shed 7 bases and J shed 0 bases, with 13 bases lying between them. Looked up from germline, CDR1 is LNHNV and CDR2 is YYDKDF (reference sequence). CDR3 coding DNA: TGTGCCACCATGCAGGGACCGATCTCTGGGGCCAACGTCCTGACTTTC. Encoded protein: CATMQGPISGANVLTF.

The J gene is TRBJ2-1, the V gene TRBV10-2; D gene unclear. The CDR3 has 13 amino acids. CDR1 and CDR2 from the germline V gene are WSHSY and SAAADI. V was clipped by 6 bases and J by 4 bases, with 10 bases between them. Written as DNA, the CDR3 is TGCGCCAGCAGGGGTTCAGCGTACAATGAGCAGTTCTTC. Translated, it gives CASRGSAYNEQFF.

The chain couples TRBV29-1 to TRBJ1-2, with 8 bases matching TRBD1. This CDR3 is built from 14 residues. CDR1 is SQVTM and CDR2 is ANQGSEA in the germline V gene. The V gene end was trimmed by 3 bases and the J gene end by 4 bases; junction bases not matched to a gene: 7. The CDR3 coding sequence is TGCAGCGTTGAGATGACAGGGGCTCTCTATGGCTACACCTTC. Protein sequence: CSVEMTGALYGYTF.

This clone occurred once. J is TRBJ2-1 and V is TRBV27, with 8 nucleotides matching TRBD2. Germline V gene lookup returns CDR1 MNHEY and CDR2 SMNVEV (reference sequence). The length of the CDR3 is 16 residues. V shed 2 bases, J shed 2 bases, and the junction held 5 bases outside the gene matches. CDR3 coding DNA: TGTGCCAGCAGTTTAAGGCCAGCGGGAGCCTACAATGAGCAGTTCTTC. Protein product: CASSLRPAGAYNEQFF.

The sample holds a few counts of this clone. The sample contains more than one DNA sequence encoding this CDR3. The chain uses TRBV29-1 and TRBJ1-1; no firm D call. The germline V gene has CDR1 SQVTM and CDR2 ANQGSEA. This CDR3 spans 11 amino acids. With 7 bases removed from V and 4 bases from J, the gap between germline ends came to 10 bases. The CDR3 coding sequence is TGCAGCGCCGGGCTCGGCACTGAAGCTTTCTTT. Its protein is CSAGLGTEAFF.

The CDR3 DNA sequence: TGTGCCAGCAGTTTATTCCCACTACCTATTGAGGGACAGGCTAACACTGAAGCTTTCTTT. Protein sequence: CASSLFPLPIEGQANTEAFF. The rearrangement joins TRBV27 to TRBJ1-1; 8 nucleotides line up with TRBD1. V lost 1 base, J lost 2 bases, and 18 bases stayed unmatched. From germline, CDR1 is MNHEY and CDR2 SMNVEV (reference sequence). The CDR3 sequence is 20 residues long.

This chain joins TRBV15 and TRBJ1-4, with no clear D. The CDR3 has 15 residues. The V gene's germline CDR1 is LNHNV and CDR2 YYDKDF (reference sequence). Deletions cut 3 bases from V and 0 bases from J, with 8 bases between. The CDR3 DNA follows: TGTGCCACCAGCAGCCACGCCGCAACTAATGAAAAACTGTTTTTT. This encodes CATSSHAATNEKLFF.

The chain is built from TRBV2 and TRBJ2-1, with D perhaps TRBD2 (6 bases). The ends were cut back, 3 bases at V and 2 bases at J, with 8 bases in the middle. The germline gives CDR1 SNHLY, CDR2 FYNNEI. The CDR3 extends over 14 amino acids. The CDR3 spells CASSDSGAYNEQFF. The CDR3 DNA is TGTGCCAGCAGTGACTCGGGGGCCTACAATGAGCAGTTCTTC.

This chain links TRBV7-9 with TRBJ2-1, with D tentatively TRBD2 (6 bases). The V gene lost 8 bases and the J gene lost 4 bases, with 12 bases spanning the gap. The CDR3 consists of 13 residues. Germline CDR1 and CDR2: SEHNR and FQNEAQ (reference sequence). CDR3 in DNA: TGTGCCAGCCCCCGGGAGAATTACAATGAGCAGTTCTTC. Amino acid sequence: CASPRENYNEQFF.

The chain has TRBV27 and TRBJ2-5, with 11 bases that match TRBD2. J lost 4 bases, V lost 2 bases, and 9 bases had no gene match. The V gene's germline CDR1 is MNHEY and CDR2 SMNVEV (reference sequence). The CDR3 sequence is 17 residues long. The DNA for the CDR3 is TGTGCCAGCAGTTTACCCCCACTAGCGGGAGAGGGAGAGACCCAGTACTTC. Encoded protein: CASSLPPLAGEGETQYF.

This chain joins TRBV5-1 and TRBJ1-1; D is undetermined. V lost 1 base to trimming and J lost 1 base, with 5 bases between them. Germline V gives CDR1 SGHRS, CDR2 YFSETQ. CDR3 length: 13 amino acids. The DNA of the CDR3 is TGCGCCAGCAGCTTGAGCAGGAACACTGAAGCTTTCTTT. As protein: CASSLSRNTEAFF.

This clone was recorded only once. This chain connects TRBV2 to TRBJ2-3; D is ambiguous. CDR1 is SNHLY and CDR2 is FYNNEI in the germline V gene. This CDR3 contains 11 residues. The germline V and J ends were trimmed by 10 bases and 1 base, with 6 bases remaining between them. The CDR3 coding sequence is TGTGCCACTATGCGCACAGATACGCAGTATTTT. The encoded protein is CATMRTDTQYF.

The chain is built from TRBV28 and TRBJ2-7; D is unresolved. Germline lookup yields CDR1 MDHEN and CDR2 SYDVKM. Trimming pared 5 bases from V and 4 bases from J, leaving 6 bases between. CDR3 size: 11 residues. The CDR3 nucleotides are TGTGCCAGCAGTACATTGTACGAGCAGTACTTC. Translated, it gives CASSTLYEQYF.

The sample holds one count of this clone. V gene TRBV27 combines with J gene TRBJ2-2; D gene unclear. Per germline, CDR1 MNHEY and CDR2 SMNVEV (reference sequence). The V end lost 6 bases, the J end lost 4 bases, and 12 bases lay between the germline ends. This CDR3 is 14 amino acids long. The CDR3 nucleotides read TGTGCCAGCAGCTTGTGGACGGCCACCGGGGAGCTGTTTTTT. As protein: CASSLWTATGELFF.